This T cell receptor beta chain was identified during a study of early T cells in non-severe SARS-CoV-2 infection. Study-wide context: Sequenced bulk RNA came from whole blood that was unsorted, and chains were unpaired.

Looked up from germline, CDR1 is SGHVS and CDR2 is FQNEAQ. This CDR3 spans 15 amino acids. V gave up 5 bases and J gave up 1 base; unmatched junction bases: 6. Comments on this clonotype: The target antigen is unknown.

Whole-study results and caveats: Anti-spike CD8 responses were favored in VDJdb matching, and private and CD4 specificities were missed.

Individual cDNA molecules received unique molecular identifiers during library preparation. TCRdb itself ran the 5' RACE reads through MiXCR, one entry per CDR3 protein. The repertoire includes approximately 77,000 distinct CDR3 sequences, 5% of them detected once, and around 6.6% sits in the top ten. This chain connects TRBV7-8 to TRBJ1-1, with 8 positions matching TRBD1. The origin of this receptor is an adult who was a healthcare worker with PCR-confirmed SARS-CoV-2 infection or an uninfected control (not recorded which). The material was whole blood, obtained at baseline. The CDR3 reads CASSVGDRPNTEAFF. The CDR3 nucleotides are TGTGCCAGCAGCGTAGGGGACAGGCCGAACACTGAAGCTTTCTTT.